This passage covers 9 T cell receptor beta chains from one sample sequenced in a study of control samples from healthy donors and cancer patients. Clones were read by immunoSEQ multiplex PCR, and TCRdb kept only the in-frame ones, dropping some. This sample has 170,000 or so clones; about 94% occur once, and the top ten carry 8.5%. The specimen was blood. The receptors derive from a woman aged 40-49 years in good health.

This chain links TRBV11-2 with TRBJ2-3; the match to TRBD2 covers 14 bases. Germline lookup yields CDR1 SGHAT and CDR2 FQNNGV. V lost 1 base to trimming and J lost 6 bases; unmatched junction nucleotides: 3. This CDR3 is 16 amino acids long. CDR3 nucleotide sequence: TGTGCCAGCAGCTTAGGAGGGACTAGCGGGAGTGATACGCAGTATTTT. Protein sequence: CASSLGGTSGSDTQYF.

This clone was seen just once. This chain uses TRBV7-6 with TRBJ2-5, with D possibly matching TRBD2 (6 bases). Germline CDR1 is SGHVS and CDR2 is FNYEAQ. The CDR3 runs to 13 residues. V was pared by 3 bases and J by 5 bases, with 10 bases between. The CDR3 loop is CASSFGSSETQYF. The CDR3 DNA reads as TGTGCCAGCAGCTTCGGGAGTAGTGAGACCCAGTACTTC.

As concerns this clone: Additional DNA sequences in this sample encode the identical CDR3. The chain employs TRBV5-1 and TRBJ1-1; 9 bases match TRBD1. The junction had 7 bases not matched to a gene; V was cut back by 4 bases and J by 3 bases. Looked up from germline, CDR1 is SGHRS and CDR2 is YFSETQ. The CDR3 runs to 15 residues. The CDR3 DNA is TGCGCCAGCAGCCTGGGACAGGGAGGGCACACTGAAGCTTTCTTT. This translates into CASSLGQGGHTEAFF.

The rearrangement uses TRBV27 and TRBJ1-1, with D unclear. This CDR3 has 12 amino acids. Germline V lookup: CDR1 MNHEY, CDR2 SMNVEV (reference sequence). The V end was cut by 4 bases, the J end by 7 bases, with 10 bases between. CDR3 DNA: TGTGCCAGCAGTTCCAATCTGCTTGAAGCTTTCTTT. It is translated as CASSSNLLEAFF.

CDR3 sequence: CASRTTGTGVFTEAFF. The CDR3 DNA follows: TGTGCCAGCAGAACTACCGGGACAGGGGTTTTCACTGAAGCTTTCTTT. The rearrangement joins TRBV6-6 to TRBJ1-1, with 10 bases matching TRBD1. CDR1 is MNHNY and CDR2 is SVGAGI in the germline V gene (reference sequence). The junction had 11 bases not matched to a gene; V was cut back by 6 bases and J by 4 bases. There are 16 residues in the CDR3.

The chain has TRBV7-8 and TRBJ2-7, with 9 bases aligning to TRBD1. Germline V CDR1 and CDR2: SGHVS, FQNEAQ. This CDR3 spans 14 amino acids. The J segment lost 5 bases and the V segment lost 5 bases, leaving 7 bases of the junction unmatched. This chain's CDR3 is CASSLDRGPDEQYF. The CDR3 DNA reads TGTGCCAGCAGCCTGGACAGGGGTCCTGACGAGCAGTACTTC.

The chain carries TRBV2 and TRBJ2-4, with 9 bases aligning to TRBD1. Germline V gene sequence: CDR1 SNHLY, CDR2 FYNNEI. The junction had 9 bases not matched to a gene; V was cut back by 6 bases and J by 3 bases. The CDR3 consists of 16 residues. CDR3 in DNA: TGTGCCAGCAGGATTCCGGGACAGGGTAACAAAAACATTCAGTACTTC. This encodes CASRIPGQGNKNIQYF.

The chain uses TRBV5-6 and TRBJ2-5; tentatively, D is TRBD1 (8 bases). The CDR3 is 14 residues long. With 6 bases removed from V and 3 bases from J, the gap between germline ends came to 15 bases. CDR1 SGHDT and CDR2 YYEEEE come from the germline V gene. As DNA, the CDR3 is TGTGCCAGCACACGGACAGGGAGGGAAGAGACCCAGTACTTC. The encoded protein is CASTRTGREETQYF. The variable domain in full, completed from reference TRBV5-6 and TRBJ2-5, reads DAGVTQSPTHLIKTRGQQVTLRCSPKSGHDTVSWYQQALGQGPQFIFQYYEEEERQRGNFPDRFSGHQFPNYSSELNVNALLLGDSALYLCASTRTGREETQYFGPGTRLLVL.

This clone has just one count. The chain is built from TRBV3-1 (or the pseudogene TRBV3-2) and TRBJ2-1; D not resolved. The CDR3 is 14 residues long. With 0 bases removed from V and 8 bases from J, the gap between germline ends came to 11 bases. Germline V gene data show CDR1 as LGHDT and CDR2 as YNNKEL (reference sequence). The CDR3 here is CASSQEPQGYEQFF. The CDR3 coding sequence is TGTGCCAGCAGCCAAGAGCCCCAAGGGTATGAGCAGTTCTTC.